The 28 T cell receptor beta chains reported below all come from one sample, sequenced in a study of Ad26.COV2.S vaccination and SARS-CoV-2 variants. Treatment meaning: some 19 received Ad26.COV2.S at low or high dose, single or two shots; about 5 received placebo; per-sample allocation not given. Repertoires come from day 63 after the first vaccine or placebo injection. The table came from immunoSEQ multiplex PCR; TCRdb's copy has only in-frame clones and leaves some out. The sample contains fewer than 800,000 clones, about 89% of which appear only once. Sample: peripheral blood, taken in a trial of Ad26.COV2.S vaccine versus placebo. The receptors originated from a person aged 18-65 years who received the Ad26.COV2.S COVID-19 vaccine or a placebo.

J is TRBJ2-3 and V is TRBV24-1; D remains ambiguous. Germline CDR1 and CDR2: KGHDR and SFDVKD. V was shortened by 2 bases and J by 4 bases, with 12 bases between the two germline ends. The CDR3 is 15 residues long. The CDR3 DNA follows: TGTGCCACCAGTGATTATAGGAGTTTAGCAGATACGCAGTATTTT. Protein sequence: CATSDYRSLADTQYF.

This clone has a single count. The chain recombines TRBV5-8 with TRBJ2-5; 15 nucleotides align to TRBD2. The CDR3 covers 17 residues. Trimming at V came to 2 bases and at J to 5 bases, leaving 7 bases not matched to a gene. Looked up from germline, CDR1 is SGHTS and CDR2 is YDEGEE. This CDR3 is CASSLWTSGRVGETQYF. CDR3 in DNA: TGTGCCAGCAGCTTATGGACTAGCGGGAGGGTCGGTGAGACCCAGTACTTC.

Points on this clone: The identical CDR3 is also encoded by other nucleotide sequences in the sample. This rearrangement joins TRBV3-1 (or the pseudogene TRBV3-2) to TRBJ1-1; D not certain. Trimming left V 2 bases short and J 2 bases short, with 9 bases between. The CDR3 is 14 amino acids. Germline loops: CDR1 LGHDT, CDR2 YNNKEL (reference sequence). For the CDR3, the DNA is TGTGCCAGCAGCCAACGGACCGACAACACTGAAGCTTTCTTT. Translating it yields CASSQRTDNTEAFF.

V usage is TRBV30 and J usage is TRBJ2-7; D possibly corresponds to TRBD1 (6 bases). There are 11 residues in the CDR3. The germline V gene has CDR1 GTSNPN and CDR2 SVGIG (reference sequence). The ends were cut back, 1 base at V and 9 bases at J, with 10 bases in the middle. CDR3 amino acids: CAWSDRVGQYF. DNA for the CDR3: TGTGCCTGGAGTGACAGGGTTGGGCAGTACTTC.

The rearrangement links TRBV25-1 to TRBJ1-1, with 10 bases identical to TRBD1. This CDR3 spans 18 amino acids. J gave up 4 bases and V 2 bases, and 13 bases lay outside the gene matches. The germline V gene encodes CDR1 MGHDK and CDR2 SYGVNS. CDR3 nucleotides: TGTGCCAGCAGTGAACAGTGGCCGGGACAGGGGAGGGGCACTGAAGCTTTCTTT. Protein: CASSEQWPGQGRGTEAFF.

This chain joins TRBV3-1 (or the pseudogene TRBV3-2) and TRBJ2-3; D unresolved. This CDR3 has 14 residues. Trimming removed 1 base at V and 2 bases at J, with 7 bases between. The germline gives CDR1 LGHDT, CDR2 YNNKEL (reference sequence). The CDR3 loop is CASSQAGHTDTQYF. The CDR3 DNA reads TGTGCCAGCAGCCAAGCGGGCCACACAGATACGCAGTATTTT.

A word on this clone: The sample contains more than one DNA sequence encoding this CDR3. This chain joins TRBV18 and TRBJ1-5, with D uncertain. V was trimmed by 3 bases and J by 5 bases, leaving 8 bases between them. The CDR3 contains 13 residues. Germline V gene lookup returns CDR1 KGHSH and CDR2 LQKENI. CDR3 protein: CASSPGQDQPQHF. CDR3 DNA: TGTGCCAGCTCACCCGGGCAAGATCAGCCCCAGCATTTT.

The V and J genes are TRBV6-6 and TRBJ1-1, with 9 bases matching TRBD1. This CDR3 has 16 amino acids. CDR1 is MNHNY and CDR2 is SVGAGI in the germline V gene (reference sequence). With 5 bases clipped from V and 8 bases from J, the junction kept 15 bases outside the gene matches. The CDR3 here is CASSVRAGTGISEAFF. As DNA, the CDR3 is TGTGCCAGCAGTGTCCGGGCGGGGACAGGGATTTCCGAAGCTTTCTTT.

The rearrangement uses TRBV7-9 and TRBJ2-5; 9 nucleotides align to TRBD1. CDR1 is SEHNR and CDR2 is FQNEAQ in the germline V gene (reference sequence). The CDR3 is made up of 14 amino acids. V lost 5 bases to trimming and J lost 2 bases; unmatched junction nucleotides: 3. The CDR3 reads CASSRGTGQETQYF. The CDR3 DNA sequence: TGTGCCAGCAGCCGCGGGACAGGGCAAGAGACCCAGTACTTC.

The V call is TRBV11-2, the J call TRBJ1-4; D is undetermined. V lost 8 bases, J lost 4 bases, and 5 bases lay in between. Germline CDR1 SGHAT, CDR2 FQNNGV. This CDR3 has 11 residues. Written as DNA, the CDR3 is TGTGCCAGCCGCAGTAATGAAAAACTGTTTTTT. Translation gives CASRSNEKLFF.

The chain joins TRBV3-1 (or the pseudogene TRBV3-2) to TRBJ1-1; D is possibly TRBD1 (6 bases). This CDR3 has 14 residues. The V end was cut by 5 bases, the J end by 3 bases, with 13 bases between. Germline lookup yields CDR1 LGHDT and CDR2 YNNKEL (reference sequence). As DNA, the CDR3 is TGTGCCAGCAGCATACAGGGATATGACACTGAAGCTTTCTTT. Its translation: CASSIQGYDTEAFF.

The V call is TRBV5-1, the J call TRBJ2-5; possibly TRBD1 for D (6 bases). From germline, CDR1 is SGHRS and CDR2 YFSETQ. V was cut by 4 bases and J by 3 bases, with 10 bases left in between. This CDR3 comprises 13 residues. As DNA, the CDR3 is TGCGCCAGCAGCATATGGACAGAAGAGACCCAGTACTTC. This encodes CASSIWTEETQYF.

V gene TRBV5-1 combines with J gene TRBJ2-7; D unclear. Germline values: CDR1 SGHRS, CDR2 YFSETQ. This CDR3 has 15 residues. Trimming took 0 bases from V and 4 from J, leaving 14 bases between them. The CDR3 DNA reads as TGCGCCAGCAGCTTGGGGGGAAACAACCTGTACGAGCAGTACTTC. It translates to CASSLGGNNLYEQYF.

V and J are TRBV4-3 and TRBJ2-5; TRBD1 is a possible D gene (6 bases). The CDR3 totals 15 residues. Germline CDR1 LGHNA, CDR2 YSLEER. The ends were cut back, 1 base at V and 5 bases at J, with 14 bases in the middle. CDR3 nucleotide sequence: TGCGCCAGCAGCCAAGGCACAGGGACCTGGGAGACCCAGTACTTC. Protein sequence: CASSQGTGTWETQYF.

The rearrangement links TRBV4-1 to TRBJ1-2; D not certain. The CDR3 is made up of 16 amino acids. Trimming removed 0 bases from V and 1 base from J, with 12 bases in between. Germline CDR1 MGHRA, CDR2 YSYEKL. The CDR3: CASSQEAGSLNYGYTF. In nucleotides, the CDR3 is TGCGCCAGCAGCCAAGAAGCAGGCTCCCTTAACTATGGCTACACCTTC.

This chain uses TRBV5-1 with TRBJ2-7; TRBD2 is a possible D gene (5 bases). V was pared by 2 bases and J by 1 base, with 19 bases between. The CDR3 runs 17 residues. CDR1 SGHRS and CDR2 YFSETQ come from the germline V gene. CDR3 sequence: CASSFASSLPGSYEQYF. The CDR3 nucleotides are TGCGCCAGCAGCTTCGCTAGTTCCCTCCCGGGGTCCTACGAGCAGTACTTC.

V usage is TRBV7-6 and J usage is TRBJ2-2; D is unresolved. Trimming cost V 3 bases and J 6 bases, with 8 bases left between them. The CDR3 length is 13 residues. In germline, CDR1 is SGHVS, CDR2 FNYEAQ. The CDR3 protein is CASSFSSAGELFF. The CDR3 coding sequence is TGTGCCAGCAGCTTTTCGTCGGCCGGGGAGCTGTTTTTT.

The chain couples TRBV4-3 to TRBJ1-1, with 8 bases matching TRBD1. J gave up 4 bases and V 4 bases, and 5 bases lay outside the gene matches. Per germline, CDR1 LGHNA and CDR2 YSLEER. The CDR3 has 14 amino acids. CDR3 sequence: CASSPRGQGTEAFF. The CDR3 coding sequence is TGCGCCAGCAGCCCCAGGGGGCAGGGCACTGAAGCTTTCTTT.

This sequence joins TRBV9 and TRBJ2-2; 7 bases match TRBD1. Germline lookup yields CDR1 SGDLS and CDR2 YYNGEE. The J segment lost 0 bases and the V segment lost 4 bases, leaving 9 bases of the junction unmatched. The CDR3 spans 17 residues. In DNA, the CDR3 is TGTGCCAGCAGCACCCGTCCCGGGACAGCGAACACCGGGGAGCTGTTTTTT. It encodes CASSTRPGTANTGELFF.

The V gene is TRBV5-6, the J gene TRBJ1-1; D perhaps matches TRBD1 (6 bases). Trimming took off 2 bases at V and 11 bases at J, with 10 bases between the two ends. Germline V CDR1 and CDR2: SGHDT, YYEEEE. The CDR3 has 11 residues. CDR3 DNA: TGTGCCAGCAGCTTCCGACAGGCGGCTTTCTTT. It encodes CASSFRQAAFF. The full variable domain, in which reference TRBV5-6 and TRBJ1-1 provide the parts outside the CDR3, is DAGVTQSPTHLIKTRGQQVTLRCSPKSGHDTVSWYQQALGQGPQFIFQYYEEEERQRGNFPDRFSGHQFPNYSSELNVNALLLGDSALYLCASSFRQAAFFGQGTRLTVV.

This chain joins TRBV6-5 and TRBJ2-7, with 8 positions matching TRBD2. The CDR3 runs to 15 residues. The V gene's germline CDR1 is MNHEY and CDR2 SVGAGI. The junction had 11 bases not matched to a gene; V was cut back by 6 bases and J by 4 bases. The CDR3 sequence is CASSKYSLAEYEQYF. CDR3 sequence (DNA): TGTGCCAGCAGCAAATACTCACTAGCGGAGTACGAGCAGTACTTC.

The CDR3 reads CASRPTTRTQYF. In DNA, the CDR3 is TGTGCCAGCAGACCGACTACAAGGACGCAGTATTTT. J is TRBJ2-3 and V is TRBV28; perhaps TRBD2 as D (5 bases). Germline V gives CDR1 MDHEN, CDR2 SYDVKM. V lost 6 bases, J lost 9 bases, and 13 bases lay in between. The CDR3 covers 12 residues.

This clone was recorded only once. The chain couples TRBV7-6 to TRBJ2-5; 8 bases agree with TRBD2. Germline values: CDR1 SGHVS, CDR2 FNYEAQ. This CDR3 has 16 amino acids. The V and J ends lost 6 bases and 5 bases, in that order; junction bases with no gene match: 14. The CDR3 nucleotides read TGTGCCAGCAGTCTCCTACGGGGGGGCTCAAGGGAGACCCAGTACTTC. Translating it yields CASSLLRGGSRETQYF.

The J gene is TRBJ2-5, the V gene TRBV10-3; a possible D gene is TRBD1 (5 bases). Germline loops: CDR1 ENHRY, CDR2 SYGVKD. The CDR3 totals 14 residues. V gave up 0 bases and J gave up 2 bases, with 7 bases separating them. The CDR3 bases are TGTGCCATCAGTGAGTCCCGACAGCAAGAGACCCAGTACTTC. Translating gives CAISESRQQETQYF.

The V gene is TRBV10-3, the J gene TRBJ2-7, with D perhaps matching TRBD1 or TRBD2 (6 bases each). The CDR3 is made up of 14 amino acids. Trimming cost V 2 bases and J 0 bases, with 8 bases left between them. Germline V CDR1 and CDR2: ENHRY, SYGVKD. CDR3 protein: CAISEGGHSYEQYF. The CDR3 DNA reads TGTGCCATCAGTGAGGGGGGGCACTCCTACGAGCAGTACTTC.

This chain connects TRBV5-4 to TRBJ2-3; 9 bases agree with TRBD1. V trimming: 0 bases; J trimming: 3 bases; junction bases outside the gene matches: 5. CDR3 length: 16 amino acids. Germline lookup yields CDR1 SGHNT and CDR2 YYREEE (reference sequence). The CDR3 reads CASSLGEQGATDTQYF. The CDR3, as DNA: TGTGCCAGCAGCTTGGGGGAACAGGGGGCAACAGATACGCAGTATTTT.

The rearrangement joins TRBV7-8 to TRBJ2-3, with TRBD2 matching over 10 bases. J was trimmed by 6 bases and V by 6 bases; bases with no gene match: 3. The germline CDR1 and CDR2 sequences are SGHVS and FQNEAQ. This CDR3 region has 13 residues. This chain's CDR3 is CASRSGRADTQYF. As DNA, the CDR3 is TGTGCCAGCAGAAGCGGGAGGGCGGATACGCAGTATTTT.

The chain joins TRBV13 to TRBJ2-7, with TRBD2 matching 7 bases. This CDR3 has 14 amino acids. J was trimmed by 2 bases and V by 5 bases; bases with no gene match: 6. CDR1 and CDR2 from the germline V gene are PRHDT and FYEKMQ (reference sequence). The CDR3 spells CASSDAGTTYEQYF. The CDR3 region has the DNA TGTGCCAGCAGCGACGCCGGGACTACCTACGAGCAGTACTTC.